One sample yielded the 14 T cell receptor beta chains listed below, sequenced in a study of response to subunit inactivated influenza vaccine. TCRdb re-called the RT-PCR reads through MiXCR, storing one row per CDR3 protein. The repertoire has under 950,000 distinct CDR3 sequences, 20% to 25% of them found once; the top ten carry roughly 10%. This material consisted of PBMCs from blood, taken about 5 days after vaccination. Every receptor here comes from a man aged 50 to 59 who received an inactivated influenza vaccine.

The V gene is TRBV4-1, the J gene TRBJ2-5; no clear D. Looked up from germline, CDR1 is MGHRA and CDR2 is YSYEKL. This CDR3 is built from 13 residues. Trimming left V 1 base short and J 3 bases short, with 6 bases between. CDR3 sequence reads: CASSQGLEETQYF. The CDR3 DNA reads TGCGCCAGCAGCCAAGGGCTAGAAGAGACCCAGTACTTC.

The rearrangement uses TRBV20-1 and TRBJ2-1; no clear D gene. The CDR3 loop spans 12 amino acids. Germline V CDR1 and CDR2: DFQATT, SNEGSKA (reference sequence). V was shortened by 6 bases and J by 7 bases, with 13 bases between the two germline ends. CDR3 sequence (DNA): TGCAGTGCCAACTTGGGCTGGAATGAGCAGTTCTTC. Residues: CSANLGWNEQFF.

This clonotype came up a few times. The chain uses TRBV5-1 and TRBJ2-1; 10 positions match TRBD2. Trimming removed 2 bases from V and 3 bases from J; junction bases left unmatched: 2. Germline V gene data show CDR1 as SGHRS and CDR2 as YFSETQ. The CDR3 extends over 15 amino acids. The CDR3 nucleotides read TGCGCCAGCAGCTTTGGGACTAGCGACTACAATGAGCAGTTCTTC. The encoded protein is CASSFGTSDYNEQFF.

V and J are TRBV29-1 and TRBJ2-3; D is unclear. This CDR3 contains 14 residues. The V and J ends lost 2 bases and 6 bases respectively, with 15 bases between them. Germline V gives CDR1 SQVTM, CDR2 ANQGSEA. The CDR3: CSVEKRSRRDTQYF. The CDR3 DNA reads as TGCAGCGTTGAAAAAAGGAGCCGCCGGGATACGCAGTATTTT.

The rearrangement joins TRBV20-1 to TRBJ2-7; 11 positions agree with TRBD2. V trimming: 4 bases; J trimming: 2 bases; junction bases outside the gene matches: 4. Per germline, CDR1 DFQATT and CDR2 SNEGSKA (reference sequence). The CDR3 runs to 14 residues. In nucleotides, the CDR3 is TGCAGTGCTATCAGACTAGCGGGAACCTACGAGCAGTACTTC. Translated: CSAIRLAGTYEQYF.

The chain employs TRBV20-1 and TRBJ1-2; 8 nucleotides agree with TRBD1. CDR3 size: 14 residues. Germline assignment: CDR1 DFQATT and CDR2 SNEGSKA (reference sequence). Unmatched junction bases numbered 7, after V lost 6 bases and J lost 1 base. CDR3 amino acids: CSATMTGVNYGYTF. The CDR3 DNA reads as TGCAGTGCAACCATGACAGGGGTTAACTATGGCTACACCTTC.

A few counts support this clonotype. The rearrangement links TRBV10-3 to TRBJ2-1; 10 nucleotides agree with TRBD1. V lost 3 bases and J lost 6; bases outside the gene matches: 5. CDR1 and CDR2 from the germline V gene are ENHRY and SYGVKD. CDR3 length: 15 amino acids. For the CDR3, the DNA is TGTGCCATCAGTGAAGGTGGACAGGGGGGCAATGAGCAGTTCTTC. Its protein is CAISEGGQGGNEQFF.

The CDR3: CASSQEARTREKLFF. The DNA of the CDR3 is TGCGCCAGCAGCCAAGAGGCTAGGACACGGGAAAAACTGTTTTTT. This sequence joins TRBV4-1 and TRBJ1-4; tentatively, D is TRBD1 (5 bases). The germline V gene encodes CDR1 MGHRA and CDR2 YSYEKL. The CDR3 is 15 residues long. V lost 0 bases and J lost 8, with 13 bases in between.

This clonotype was seen a few times. The chain links TRBV27 to TRBJ2-7; 10 bases fit TRBD1. With 6 bases clipped from V and 6 bases from J, the junction kept 11 bases outside the gene matches. CDR1 is MNHEY and CDR2 is SMNVEV in the germline V gene (reference sequence). The CDR3 extends over 15 amino acids. CDR3 coding DNA: TGTGCCAGCAGCCCACTCGCCTGGGACAGGGGCGAGCAGTACTTC. Protein sequence: CASSPLAWDRGEQYF.

This clonotype appeared a few times. The chain has TRBV6-5 and TRBJ2-7; possible D gene TRBD1, 5 bases. V dropped 0 bases and J dropped 2 bases, with 14 bases sitting between them. The CDR3 extends over 16 amino acids. Germline V CDR1 and CDR2: MNHEY, SVGAGI. The CDR3 nucleotides are TGTGCCAGCAGTTACTCCCTACGAGCAGGGCCCTACGAGCAGTACTTC. This gives the protein CASSYSLRAGPYEQYF.

The gene calls are TRBV12-3 or TRBV12-4 and TRBJ1-5, with D possibly TRBD1 on 6 matching bases. Trimming left V 6 bases short and J 6 bases short, with 21 bases between. This CDR3 comprises 16 residues. CDR3 nucleotide sequence: TGTGCCAGCAGCCAAGGTCGGGGCAAAGGGGGTCAGCCCCAGCATTTT. This gives the protein CASSQGRGKGGQPQHF.

The gene calls are TRBV20-1 and TRBJ2-5; 9 bases agree with TRBD1. CDR3 size: 15 residues. Germline-derived CDR1 and CDR2 are DFQATT and SNEGSKA (reference sequence). After removal of 3 bases from V and 5 bases from J, the junction contained 10 bases not matched to a gene. CDR3 residues: CSARPGTGKRETQYF. The DNA for the CDR3 is TGCAGTGCTAGGCCCGGGACAGGGAAGCGGGAGACCCAGTACTTC.

This chain connects TRBV7-8 to TRBJ2-7; 8 bases map to TRBD1. The CDR3 has 16 amino acids. Losses at the gene ends were 2 bases for V and 4 bases for J; bases not matched to a gene: 10. Germline assignment: CDR1 SGHVS and CDR2 FQNEAQ. The CDR3 protein is CASSLRGQGPKYEQYF. CDR3 sequence (DNA): TGTGCCAGCAGCTTACGTGGACAGGGACCCAAATACGAGCAGTACTTC.

This clonotype was counted only a few times. The rearrangement uses TRBV5-6 and TRBJ2-2; D call uncertain. The length of the CDR3 is 12 residues. V shed 1 base and J shed 6 bases, with 4 bases lying between them. CDR1 SGHDT and CDR2 YYEEEE come from the germline V gene. CDR3 sequence (DNA): TGTGCCAGCAGCTTGATGCCCGGGGAGCTGTTTTTT. It specifies CASSLMPGELFF. The full variable domain, its missing parts supplied by reference TRBV5-6 and TRBJ2-2, is DAGVTQSPTHLIKTRGQQVTLRCSPKSGHDTVSWYQQALGQGPQFIFQYYEEEERQRGNFPDRFSGHQFPNYSSELNVNALLLGDSALYLCASSLMPGELFFGEGSRLTVL.